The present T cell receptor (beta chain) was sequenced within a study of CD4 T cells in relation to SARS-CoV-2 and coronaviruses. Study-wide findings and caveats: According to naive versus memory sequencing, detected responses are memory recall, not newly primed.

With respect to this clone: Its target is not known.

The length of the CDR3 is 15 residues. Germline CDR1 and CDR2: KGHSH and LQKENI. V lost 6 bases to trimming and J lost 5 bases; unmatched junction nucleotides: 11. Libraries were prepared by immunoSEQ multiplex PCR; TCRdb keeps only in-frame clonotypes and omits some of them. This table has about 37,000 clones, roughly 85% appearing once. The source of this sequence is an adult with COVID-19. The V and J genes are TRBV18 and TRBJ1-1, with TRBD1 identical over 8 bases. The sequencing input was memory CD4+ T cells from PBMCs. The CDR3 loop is CASSPKVGQGTEAFF. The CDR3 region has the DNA TGTGCCAGCTCCCCCAAGGTTGGACAGGGAACTGAAGCTTTCTTT.